The entry below gives a single T cell receptor beta chain sequence along with its context. The data are from a study of blood T cell repertoires in COVID-19. Overall study: Acute and convalescent COVID-19 samples came from the United States, Italy and Spain.

In the authors' workflow: Nucleated cell number was recorded as an estimate derived from reference gene primer amplification. The data were produced by immunoSEQ multiplex PCR, yet TCRdb's version contains in-frame clones alone and is incomplete. The DNA was the basis for D and trimming; V, J and clone size are from that table. Of some 54,000 clones listed, about four fifths were seen once; the top ten hold 1.9%. Trimming left V 0 bases short and J 2 bases short, with 9 bases between. Looked up from germline, CDR1 is SGDLS and CDR2 is YYNGEE. This CDR3 has 15 residues. Sample: peripheral blood. The chain links TRBV9 to TRBJ1-3, with D unresolved. The sequence was obtained from a woman in her sixties with acute or convalescent COVID-19. The CDR3 nucleotides read TGTGCCAGCAGCGTAGAGGTAGCACCTGGAAACACCATATATTTT. Protein sequence: CASSVEVAPGNTIYF.